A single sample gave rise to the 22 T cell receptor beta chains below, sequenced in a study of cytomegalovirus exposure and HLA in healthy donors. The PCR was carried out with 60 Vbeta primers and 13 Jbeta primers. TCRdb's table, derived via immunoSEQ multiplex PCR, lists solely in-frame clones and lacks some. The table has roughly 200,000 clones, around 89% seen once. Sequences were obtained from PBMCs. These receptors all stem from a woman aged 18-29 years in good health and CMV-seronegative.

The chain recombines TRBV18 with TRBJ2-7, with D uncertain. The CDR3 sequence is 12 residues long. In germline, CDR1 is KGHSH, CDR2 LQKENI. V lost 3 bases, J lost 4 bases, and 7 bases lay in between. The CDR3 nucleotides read TGTGCCAGCTCACCGGTTCGGTACGAGCAGTACTTC. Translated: CASSPVRYEQYF.

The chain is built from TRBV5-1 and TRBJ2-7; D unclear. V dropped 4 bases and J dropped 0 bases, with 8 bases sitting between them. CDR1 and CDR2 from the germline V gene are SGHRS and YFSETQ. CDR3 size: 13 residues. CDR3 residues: CASSEVGSYEQYF. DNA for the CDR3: TGCGCCAGCAGCGAGGTAGGCTCCTACGAGCAGTACTTC.

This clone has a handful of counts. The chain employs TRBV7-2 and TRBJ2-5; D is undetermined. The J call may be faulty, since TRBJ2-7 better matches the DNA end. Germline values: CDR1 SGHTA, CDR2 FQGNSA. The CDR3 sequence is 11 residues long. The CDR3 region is CASSLPYEQYF. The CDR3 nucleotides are TGTGCCAGCAGCTTACCCTACGAGCAGTACTTC.

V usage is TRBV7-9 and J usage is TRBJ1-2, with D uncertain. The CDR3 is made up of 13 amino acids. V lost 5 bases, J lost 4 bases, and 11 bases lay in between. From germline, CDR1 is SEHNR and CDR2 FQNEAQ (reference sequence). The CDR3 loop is CASSRLEIYGYTF. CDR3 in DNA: TGTGCCAGCAGCCGTTTAGAGATCTATGGCTACACCTTC.

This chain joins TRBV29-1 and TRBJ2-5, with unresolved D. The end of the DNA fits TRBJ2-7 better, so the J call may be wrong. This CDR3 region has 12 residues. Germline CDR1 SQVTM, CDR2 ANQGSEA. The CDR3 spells CSVSRNSYEQYF. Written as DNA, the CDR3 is TGCAGCGTTTCTCGCAACTCCTACGAGCAGTACTTC.

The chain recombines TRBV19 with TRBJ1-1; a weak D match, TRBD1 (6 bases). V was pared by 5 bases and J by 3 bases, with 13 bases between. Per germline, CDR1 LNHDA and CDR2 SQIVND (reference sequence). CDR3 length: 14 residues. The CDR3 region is CASSPTGGYTEAFF. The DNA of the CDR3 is TGTGCCAGTAGTCCGACAGGTGGGTACACTGAAGCTTTCTTT.

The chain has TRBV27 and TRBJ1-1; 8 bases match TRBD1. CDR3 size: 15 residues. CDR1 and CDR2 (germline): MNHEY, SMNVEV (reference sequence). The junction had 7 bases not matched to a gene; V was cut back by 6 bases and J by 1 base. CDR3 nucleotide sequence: TGTGCCAGCAGAAAAAGTGGACAGGGGAACACTGAAGCTTTCTTT. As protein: CASRKSGQGNTEAFF.

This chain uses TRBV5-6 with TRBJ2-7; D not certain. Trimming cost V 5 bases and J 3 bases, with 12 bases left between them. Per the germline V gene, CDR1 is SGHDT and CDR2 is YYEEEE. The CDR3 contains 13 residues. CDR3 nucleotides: TGTGCCAGCAGTCTCCGGAGCTTCTACGAGCAGTACTTC. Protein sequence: CASSLRSFYEQYF.

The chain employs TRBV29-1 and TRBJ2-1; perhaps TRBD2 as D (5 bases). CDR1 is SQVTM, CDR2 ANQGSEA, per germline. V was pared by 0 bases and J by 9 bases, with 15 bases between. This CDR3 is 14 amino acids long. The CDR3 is CSVEEVEGMSEQFF. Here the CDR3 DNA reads TGCAGCGTTGAAGAAGTCGAGGGAATGAGTGAGCAGTTCTTC.

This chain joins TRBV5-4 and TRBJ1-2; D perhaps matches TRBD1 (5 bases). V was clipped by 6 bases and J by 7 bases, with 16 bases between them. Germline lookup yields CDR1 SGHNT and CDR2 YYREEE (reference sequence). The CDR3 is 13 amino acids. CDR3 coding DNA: TGTGCCAGCACCCCGGGGGGGGTGATTGGCTACACCTTC. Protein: CASTPGGVIGYTF.

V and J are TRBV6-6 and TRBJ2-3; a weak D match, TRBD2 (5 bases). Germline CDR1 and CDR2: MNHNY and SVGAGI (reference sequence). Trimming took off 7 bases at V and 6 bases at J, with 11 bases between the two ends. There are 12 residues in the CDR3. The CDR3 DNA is TGTGCCAGCATTAGCGAGTCTGATACGCAGTATTTT. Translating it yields CASISESDTQYF.

The CDR3, as DNA: TGTGCCAGCAGCTTGGATATGGGCCAGATAGACGAGCAGTACTTC. Encoded protein: CASSLDMGQIDEQYF. This chain joins TRBV5-5 and TRBJ2-7, with no clear D. Trimming removed 0 bases at V and 5 bases at J, with 15 bases between. The CDR3 is made up of 15 amino acids. The germline V gene has CDR1 SGHKS and CDR2 YYEKEE (reference sequence).

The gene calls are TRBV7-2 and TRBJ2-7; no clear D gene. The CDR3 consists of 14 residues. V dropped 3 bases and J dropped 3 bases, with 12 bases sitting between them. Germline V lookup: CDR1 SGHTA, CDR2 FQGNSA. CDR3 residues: CASSLGALFYEQYF. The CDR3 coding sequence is TGTGCCAGCAGCTTGGGCGCCCTATTCTACGAGCAGTACTTC.

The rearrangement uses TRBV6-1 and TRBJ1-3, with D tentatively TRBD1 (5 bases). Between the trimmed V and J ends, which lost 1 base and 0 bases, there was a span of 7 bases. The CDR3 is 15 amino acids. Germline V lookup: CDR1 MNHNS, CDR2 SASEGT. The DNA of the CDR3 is TGTGCCAGCAGTGAAGACAGGTACTCTGGAAACACCATATATTTT. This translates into CASSEDRYSGNTIYF.

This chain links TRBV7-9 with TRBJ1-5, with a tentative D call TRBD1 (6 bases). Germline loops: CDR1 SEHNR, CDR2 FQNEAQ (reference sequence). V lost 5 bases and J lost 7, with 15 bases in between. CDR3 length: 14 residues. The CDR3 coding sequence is TGTGCCAGCAGCGGTCAGGGGTCTTGGCAGCCCCAGCATTTT. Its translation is CASSGQGSWQPQHF.

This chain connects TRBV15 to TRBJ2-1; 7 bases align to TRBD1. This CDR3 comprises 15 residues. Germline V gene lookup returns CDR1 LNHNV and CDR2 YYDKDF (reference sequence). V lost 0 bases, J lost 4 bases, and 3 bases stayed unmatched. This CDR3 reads CATSRDTRGYNEQFF. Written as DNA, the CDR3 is TGTGCCACCAGCAGAGATACCAGGGGGTACAATGAGCAGTTCTTC.

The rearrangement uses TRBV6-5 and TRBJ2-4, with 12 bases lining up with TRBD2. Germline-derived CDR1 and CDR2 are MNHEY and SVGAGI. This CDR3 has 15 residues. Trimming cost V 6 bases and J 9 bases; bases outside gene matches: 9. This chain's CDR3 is CASRRTSGISGIQYF. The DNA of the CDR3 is TGTGCCAGCAGGCGGACTAGCGGGATTTCTGGCATTCAGTACTTC.

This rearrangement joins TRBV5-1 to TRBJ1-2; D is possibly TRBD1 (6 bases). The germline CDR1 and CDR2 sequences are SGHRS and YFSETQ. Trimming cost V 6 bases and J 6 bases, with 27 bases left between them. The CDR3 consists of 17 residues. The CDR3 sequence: CASKTGPAIFISDGYTF. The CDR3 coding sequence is TGCGCCAGCAAAACAGGGCCAGCTATATTTATTTCGGATGGCTACACCTTC. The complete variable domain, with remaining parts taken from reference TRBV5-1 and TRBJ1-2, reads KAGVTQTPRYLIKTRGQQVTLSCSPISGHRSVSWYQQTPGQGLQFLFEYFSETQRNKGNFPGRFSGRQFSNSRSEMNVSTLELGDSALYLCASKTGPAIFISDGYTFGSGTRLTVV.

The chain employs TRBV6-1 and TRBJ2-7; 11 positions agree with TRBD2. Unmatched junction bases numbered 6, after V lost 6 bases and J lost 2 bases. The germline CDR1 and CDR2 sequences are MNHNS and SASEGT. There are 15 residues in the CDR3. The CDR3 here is CASRLFSGGAYEQYF. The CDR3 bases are TGTGCCAGCAGGCTATTTAGCGGGGGGGCCTACGAGCAGTACTTC.

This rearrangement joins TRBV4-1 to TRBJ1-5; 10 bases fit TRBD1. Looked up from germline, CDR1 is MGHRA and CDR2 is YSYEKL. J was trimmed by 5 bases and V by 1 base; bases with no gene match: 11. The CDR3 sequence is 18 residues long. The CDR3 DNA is TGCGCCAGCAGCCAAGGGACAGGGGGAGGTTGGGCATATCAGCCCCAGCATTTT. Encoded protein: CASSQGTGGGWAYQPQHF.

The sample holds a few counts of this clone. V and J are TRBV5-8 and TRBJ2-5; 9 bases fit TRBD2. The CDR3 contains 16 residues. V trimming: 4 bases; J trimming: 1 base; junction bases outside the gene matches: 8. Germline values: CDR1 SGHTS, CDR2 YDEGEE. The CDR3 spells CASSEGLAQFQETQYF. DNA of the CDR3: TGTGCCAGCAGCGAGGGACTAGCCCAATTCCAAGAGACCCAGTACTTC.

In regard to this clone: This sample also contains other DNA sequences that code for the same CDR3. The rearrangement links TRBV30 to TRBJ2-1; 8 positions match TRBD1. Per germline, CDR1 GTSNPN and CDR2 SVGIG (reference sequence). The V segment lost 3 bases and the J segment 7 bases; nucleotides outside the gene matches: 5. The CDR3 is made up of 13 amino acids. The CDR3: CAWSPGGYNEQFF. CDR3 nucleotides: TGTGCCTGGAGCCCAGGGGGCTATAATGAGCAGTTCTTC.